This TCR beta chain is from a study of blood T cell repertoires in COVID-19. As handled by the study authors: Estimated nucleated cell counts came from reference gene primer amplification. The data were produced by immunoSEQ multiplex PCR, yet TCRdb's version contains in-frame clones alone and is incomplete. The DNA gave D and trimming, while V, J and clone size come from that table. The table includes 250,000 to 300,000 clones, roughly 83% detected once. The CDR3 is made up of 14 amino acids. CDR1 LGHDT and CDR2 YNNKEL come from the germline V gene (reference sequence). V was pared by 3 bases and J by 0 bases, with 2 bases of the junction left unmatched.

The sequence was obtained from a man aged 55 to 70 who had recovered from COVID-19. Sequenced: peripheral blood. This chain links TRBV3-1 (or the pseudogene TRBV3-2) with TRBJ2-7; TRBD2 aligns across 7 bases. CDR3 loop: CASSQGGYSYEQYF. CDR3 DNA sequence: TGTGCCAGCAGCCAGGGAGGGTACTCCTACGAGCAGTACTTC.